The source of this TCR beta chain is a study of beta chain features in type 1 diabetes. Whole-study results and caveats: Equally in patients and controls, PCR might preferentially amplify shorter templates. The cDNA sequencing approach could over-represent high-TCR-expressing cells. Type 1 diabetes patients had VDJ junctions that carried fewer insertions and more deletions. Type 1 diabetes patients showed a moderate but significant shortening of TCRB CDR3s in all four CD4+ subsets.

Reverse transcription of all isolated RNA meant that expressed TCRB transcripts were sequenced. Regulatory, naive and central memory T cell samples averaged about 3.5 million reads. TCRdb's table, derived via immunoSEQ multiplex PCR, lists solely in-frame clones and lacks some. The sample holds 600,000 or so clones; around 11% are singletons and the top ten take around 0.12%. This clone showed up just a few times. Its antigen is unknown. The CDR3 is 14 amino acids. Germline values: CDR1 MNHEY, CDR2 SVGAGI. V dropped 2 bases and J dropped 4 bases, with 12 bases sitting between them. The sequenced sample consisted of naive CD4+ T cells from blood. The chain couples TRBV6-5 to TRBJ2-7, with a weak D call TRBD1 (6 bases). This receptor was identified in a young man with type 1 diabetes. DNA for the CDR3: TGTGCCAGCAGTTACAACAGGGATAATTACGAGCAGTACTTC. Protein product: CASSYNRDNYEQYF.